This T cell receptor beta chain was obtained from a study of blood T cell repertoires in COVID-19. Per the original data handling: Estimates of nucleated cell counts were drawn from the amplification of reference gene primers. TCRdb's copy holds only in-frame clones and misses some; the assay was immunoSEQ multiplex PCR. V and J calls and clone size are given by that table; D and trimming were obtained from the DNA. The sample has approximately 390,000 clones; about 87% are singletons. The V end lost 0 bases, the J end lost 2 bases, and 18 bases lay between the germline ends. CDR1 and CDR2 (germline): SGHDT, YYEEEE. The CDR3 has 17 residues.

This TCR was recovered from a woman between 50 and 59 years old who had recovered from COVID-19. The rearrangement joins TRBV5-6 to TRBJ2-7; a possible D gene is TRBD2 (5 bases). Material: PBMCs or T cells enriched from blood (not recorded which). For the CDR3, the DNA is TGTGCCAGCAGCTTGGCGCAAATCGGGGAGACCACCTACGAGCAGTACTTC. This translates into CASSLAQIGETTYEQYF.